These T cell receptor beta chains were read from a single sample in a study of shared clonotypes between healthy human individuals. Data came from immunoSEQ multiplex PCR; TCRdb stores just in-frame clones and leaves some out. The table lists about 2 million clones, roughly 95% of them singletons. The source material was naive CD8+ T cells sorted from blood. The receptor source for this set is a man between 18 and 29 years old in good health. Each CDR3 is given with its conserved first and last residue. D genes are given only for firm matches. Size values are once, few and many counts, or a class for expanded clones, and some rows have none.

D: TRBD1; J: TRBJ2-7; V: TRBV6-1; size: NA; DNA: TGTGCCAGCAGCCAACAGGGGTTCGGCTACGAGCAGTACTTC; CDR3: CASSQQGFGYEQYF
D: NA; J: TRBJ1-4; V: TRBV15; size: NA; DNA: TGTGCCACCAGCGTTGACAGACCAACTAATGAAAAACTGTTTTTT; CDR3: CATSVDRPTNEKLFF
D: NA; J: TRBJ2-7; V: TRBV28; size: NA; DNA: TGTGCCAGCAGTTTATTTACCCAAGGGAAACCCGAGCAGTACTTC; CDR3: CASSLFTQGKPEQYF
D: NA; J: TRBJ2-3; V: TRBV5-1; size: NA; DNA: TGCGCCAGCAGCCCTCAGATGGCGGGGATAAAGAGCACAGATACGCAGTATTTT; CDR3: CASSPQMAGIKSTDTQYF
D: NA; J: TRBJ2-5; V: TRBV9; size: NA; DNA: TGTGCCAGCAGCTCATCCCCCGAAAACTCTCGACAAGAGACCCAGTACTTC; CDR3: CASSSSPENSRQETQYF
D: TRBD2; J: TRBJ2-1; V: TRBV11-2; size: NA; DNA: TGTGCCACAAGGACTAGCGGTGAGCAGTTCTTC; CDR3: CATRTSGEQFF
D: NA; J: TRBJ1-3; V: TRBV19; size: once; DNA: TGTGCCAGTAGCGAACTGTTCTCCCTAGGCTCTGGAAACACCATATATTTT; CDR3: CASSELFSLGSGNTIYF
D: TRBD1; J: TRBJ2-7; V: TRBV5-4; size: NA; DNA: TGTGCCAGCAGCTTGGGACAGGGGGCATCCTACGAGCAGTACTTC; CDR3: CASSLGQGASYEQYF
D: NA; J: TRBJ2-1; V: TRBV4-1; size: NA; DNA: TGCGCCAGCAGCTACGCGGGGAGTTACAATGAGCAGTTCTTC; CDR3: CASSYAGSYNEQFF
D: NA; J: TRBJ1-2; V: TRBV2; size: NA; DNA: TGTGCCAGCAGTGGACGTGGGGTAAACTATGGCTACACCTTC; CDR3: CASSGRGVNYGYTF
D: NA; J: TRBJ2-7; V: TRBV6-1; size: NA; DNA: TGTGCCAGCAGTGACCTTCTAAGACAGTACGAGCAGTACTTC; CDR3: CASSDLLRQYEQYF
D: TRBD1; J: TRBJ2-7; V: TRBV4-1; size: NA; DNA: TGCGCCAGCAGCCAAATGACAGGGTCCTACGAGCAGTACTTC; CDR3: CASSQMTGSYEQYF
D: NA; J: TRBJ2-5; V: TRBV9; size: NA; DNA: TGTGCCAGCAGCGTAGGAGGCAGGGCTGGCGAGACCCAGTACTTC; CDR3: CASSVGGRAGETQYF
D: TRBD2; J: TRBJ2-2; V: TRBV6-1; size: NA; DNA: TGTGCCAGCAGCATTAGCGGGGAAGCCGGGGAGCTGTTTTTT; CDR3: CASSISGEAGELFF
D: TRBD1; J: TRBJ2-7; V: TRBV5-1; size: NA; DNA: TGCGCCAGCAGTAATGACAGGGTAGTGGGAGAGCAGTACTTC; CDR3: CASSNDRVVGEQYF
D: TRBD2; J: TRBJ2-1; V: TRBV15; size: NA; DNA: TGTGCCACCAGCGCCCCGGGACTAGCGGGAATCGGTGAGCAGTTCTTC; CDR3: CATSAPGLAGIGEQFF
D: NA; J: TRBJ1-5; V: TRBV6-5; size: NA; DNA: TGTGCCAGCAGCACGGACAGAAGTAGCAATCAGCCCCAGCATTTT; CDR3: CASSTDRSSNQPQHF
D: NA; J: TRBJ2-7; V: TRBV5-1; size: NA; DNA: TGCGCCAGCAGCTTGAATCTTGCAGCCTGGTCCGACGAGCAGTACTTC; CDR3: CASSLNLAAWSDEQYF
D: NA; J: TRBJ2-1; V: TRBV5-1; size: NA; DNA: TGCGCCAGCAGTCCGAATGGACAAATGCAGTTCTTC; CDR3: CASSPNGQMQFF
D: NA; J: TRBJ1-4; V: TRBV11-2; size: NA; DNA: TGTGCCAGCAGCTACAACCCCCAAACCCTCGAAAAACTGTTTTTT; CDR3: CASSYNPQTLEKLFF
D: TRBD2; J: TRBJ2-3; V: TRBV4-1; size: NA; DNA: TGCGCCAGCAGCCAAGACCCAGCGGGAGGGCCTACGCAGTATTTT; CDR3: CASSQDPAGGPTQYF
D: NA; J: TRBJ1-1; V: TRBV11-1; size: once; DNA: TGTGCCAGCAGCTTAGATAAGTCCAGATACACTGAAGCTTTCTTT; CDR3: CASSLDKSRYTEAFF
D: TRBD2; J: TRBJ2-7; V: TRBV6-6; size: NA; DNA: TGTGCCAGCAGTTACGGGGGGAGGGCCTACGAGCAGTACTTC; CDR3: CASSYGGRAYEQYF
D: TRBD1; J: TRBJ2-7; V: TRBV19; size: NA; DNA: TGTGCCAGTAGTATGGGGACAGGGGGTAGGAATAGGGACGAGCAGTACTTC; CDR3: CASSMGTGGRNRDEQYF
D: NA; J: TRBJ2-3; V: TRBV10-1; size: NA; DNA: TGCGCCAGCAGTGAGGGGGTCAGCACAGATACGCAGTATTTT; CDR3: CASSEGVSTDTQYF
D: NA; J: TRBJ2-7; V: TRBV7-2; size: NA; DNA: TGTGCCAGCAGCTTAGGAATCGGCGGAGGATTCTACGAGCAGTACTTC; CDR3: CASSLGIGGGFYEQYF
D: NA; J: TRBJ2-5; V: TRBV7-9; size: NA; DNA: TGTGCCAGCAGCTCTGGGGTCGGACAAAGTGTCAAAGAGACCCAGTACTTC; CDR3: CASSSGVGQSVKETQYF
D: TRBD1; J: TRBJ2-7; V: TRBV7-8; size: few; DNA: TGTGCCAGCAGCTTATCAGGGGGCATGAACGAGCAGTACTTC; CDR3: CASSLSGGMNEQYF
D: NA; J: TRBJ2-1; V: TRBV6-5; size: NA; DNA: TGTGCCAGCAGTTACTCTGAGGGCCACAATGAGCAGTTCTTC; CDR3: CASSYSEGHNEQFF
D: NA; J: TRBJ1-2; V: TRBV27; size: NA; DNA: TGTGCCAGCAGTTTAAGGGCAGACTATGGCTACACCTTC; CDR3: CASSLRADYGYTF
D: NA; J: TRBJ2-7; V: TRBV27; size: NA; DNA: TGTGCCAGCAGATCGGACGCGTTGTCTGTGGACTACGAGCAGTACTTC; CDR3: CASRSDALSVDYEQYF
D: NA; J: TRBJ2-3; V: TRBV7-9; size: NA; DNA: TGTGCCAGCAGCTATACTCCAGATACGCAGTATTTT; CDR3: CASSYTPDTQYF
D: NA; J: TRBJ1-1; V: TRBV6-5; size: once; DNA: TGTGCCAGCACCTTATCTGGGGGCTATACTGAAGCTTTCTTT; CDR3: CASTLSGGYTEAFF
D: NA; J: TRBJ2-5; V: TRBV5-1; size: NA; DNA: TGCGCCAGCAGGTCTAGCGTATCCGAAGGGGAGACCCAGTACTTC; CDR3: CASRSSVSEGETQYF
D: NA; J: TRBJ2-1; V: TRBV5-1; size: NA; DNA: TGCGCCAGCAGCTTTGACAGGTCAGGATACAATGAGCAGTTCTTC; CDR3: CASSFDRSGYNEQFF
D: NA; J: TRBJ2-1; V: TRBV6-5; size: NA; DNA: TGTGCCAGCAGTTACCGGACAGTCCCCTACAATGAGCAGTTCTTC; CDR3: CASSYRTVPYNEQFF
D: TRBD2; J: TRBJ2-1; V: TRBV6-1; size: NA; DNA: TGTGCCAGCAGCTCCGGGACTAGCGCATACAATGAGCAGTTCTTC; CDR3: CASSSGTSAYNEQFF
D: NA; J: TRBJ2-7; V: TRBV7-8; size: NA; DNA: TGTGCCAGCAGCTTAGTTCCAGAGTACGAGCAGTACTTC; CDR3: CASSLVPEYEQYF
D: NA; J: TRBJ2-7; V: TRBV6-5; size: NA; DNA: TGTGCCAGCAGCCAACCGCAGGGTCCAGAGCAGTACTTC; CDR3: CASSQPQGPEQYF
D: NA; J: TRBJ1-1; V: TRBV5-4; size: NA; DNA: TGTGCCAGCAGCCCCGACCTCGGACAGCCCACAGGGACTGAAGCTTTCTTT; CDR3: CASSPDLGQPTGTEAFF
D: NA; J: TRBJ1-3; V: TRBV9; size: NA; DNA: TGTGCCAGCAGCGTCGTTCAGGGCTCTGGAAACACCATATATTTT; CDR3: CASSVVQGSGNTIYF
D: NA; J: TRBJ1-3; V: TRBV10-2; size: NA; DNA: TGCGCCAGCAGTCAGGACGGCTCTGGAAACACCATATATTTT; CDR3: CASSQDGSGNTIYF
D: TRBD1; J: TRBJ2-7; V: TRBV6-1; size: NA; DNA: TGTGCCAGCAGTGCCGCCGACAGGGGACGAACTCACGAGCAGTACTTC; CDR3: CASSAADRGRTHEQYF
D: TRBD1; J: TRBJ2-7; V: TRBV6-1; size: NA; DNA: TGTGCCAGCAGTGAAGGGGGGACAGGCCTCTACGAGCAGTACTTC; CDR3: CASSEGGTGLYEQYF
D: TRBD2; J: TRBJ2-7; V: TRBV6-5; size: NA; DNA: TGTGCCAGCAGTTACTCTTCAGGACTAGCAGCCTACGAGCAGTACTTC; CDR3: CASSYSSGLAAYEQYF
D: TRBD2; J: TRBJ2-1; V: TRBV7-9; size: NA; DNA: TGTGCCAGCAGCCCGGGACTAGGAGATGGTGAGCAGTTCTTC; CDR3: CASSPGLGDGEQFF
D: NA; J: TRBJ2-7; V: TRBV4-1; size: once; DNA: TGCGCCAGCAGCCAAGTTTACGGGGTCGACGAGCAGTACTTC; CDR3: CASSQVYGVDEQYF
D: NA; J: TRBJ2-7; V: TRBV27; size: once; DNA: TGTGCCAGCAGTTTAAGTCCCGGGGCAGGGAGGTACGAGCAGTACTTC; CDR3: CASSLSPGAGRYEQYF
D: NA; J: TRBJ1-3; V: TRBV5-6; size: NA; DNA: TGTGCCAGCAGCGTAGGTGGGCCTTTTGCTGGAAACACCATATATTTT; CDR3: CASSVGGPFAGNTIYF
D: NA; J: TRBJ1-5; V: TRBV5-6; size: NA; DNA: TGTGCCAGCAGCTTGGGTGCGGGGGCAGCTCAGCCCCAGCATTTT; CDR3: CASSLGAGAAQPQHF
D: TRBD2; J: TRBJ2-2; V: TRBV7-9; size: NA; DNA: TGTGCCAGCAGCATGGGACTAGCTACTCCCGGGGAGCTGTTTTTT; CDR3: CASSMGLATPGELFF
D: TRBD1; J: TRBJ1-1; V: TRBV4-1; size: NA; DNA: TGCGCCAGCAGCCAAGATACAGGGGGGAACACTGAAGCTTTCTTT; CDR3: CASSQDTGGNTEAFF
D: TRBD2; J: TRBJ2-1; V: TRBV6-5; size: NA; DNA: TGTGCCAGCAGTCTAGCGGGAGCCCTCAATGAGCAGTTCTTC; CDR3: CASSLAGALNEQFF
D: NA; J: TRBJ1-5; V: TRBV28; size: NA; DNA: TGTGCCAGCAGTTTGCTGGGGGGGTCGGGGGATCAGCCCCAGCATTTT; CDR3: CASSLLGGSGDQPQHF